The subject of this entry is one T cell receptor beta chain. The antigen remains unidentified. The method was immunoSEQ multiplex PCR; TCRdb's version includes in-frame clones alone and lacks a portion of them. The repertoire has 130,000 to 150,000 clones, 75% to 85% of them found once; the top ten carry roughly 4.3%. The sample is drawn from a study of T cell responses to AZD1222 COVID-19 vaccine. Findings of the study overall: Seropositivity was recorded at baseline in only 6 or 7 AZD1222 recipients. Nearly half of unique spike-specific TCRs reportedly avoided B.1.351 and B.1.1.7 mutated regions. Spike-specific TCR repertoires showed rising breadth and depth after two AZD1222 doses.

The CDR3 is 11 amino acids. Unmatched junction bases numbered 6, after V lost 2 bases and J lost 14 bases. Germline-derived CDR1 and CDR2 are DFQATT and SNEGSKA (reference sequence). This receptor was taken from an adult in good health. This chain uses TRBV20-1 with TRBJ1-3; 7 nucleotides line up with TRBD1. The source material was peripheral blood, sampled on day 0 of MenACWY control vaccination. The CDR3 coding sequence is TGCAGTGCTAGAAGGGGACAGCAAGTATATTTT. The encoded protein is CSARRGQQVYF.